This T cell receptor (beta chain) was captured by sequencing in a study of blood T cell repertoires in COVID-19. TCRdb's copy holds only in-frame clones and misses some; the assay was immunoSEQ multiplex PCR. The repertoire has over 85,000 clones, more than 75% of them found once; the top ten carry 4.5% to 5%. The CDR3 totals 12 residues. Per the germline V gene, CDR1 is SGHRS and CDR2 is YFSETQ. V gave up 1 base and J gave up 8 bases, with 7 bases separating them. Sequences were obtained from peripheral blood. The TCR originated in an elderly woman with acute or convalescent COVID-19. The V and J genes are TRBV5-1 and TRBJ2-1; D is uncertain. The CDR3 DNA is TGCGCCAGCAGCTTGAACCGGGATGAGCAGTTCTTC. Encoded protein: CASSLNRDEQFF.